One sample yielded the 11 T cell receptor beta chains listed below, sequenced in a study of metastatic and nonmetastatic thyroid tumors. No treatment had been given to any patient before thyroid surgery. TCRdb re-called the PCR reads with MiXCR. The table has under 35,000 clones, about 15% seen once; the top ten hold about 4.6%. The sample taken for sequencing was blood. These receptors came from a female donor with papillary thyroid cancer or a benign thyroid nodule (not recorded which). Some clones in this sample may be carry-over from other donors' samples.

This clone was recorded at least ten times. This chain joins TRBV20-1 and TRBJ2-7, with 7 bases aligning to TRBD2. Trimming cost V 0 bases and J 3 bases; bases outside gene matches: 8. Looked up from germline, CDR1 is DFQATT and CDR2 is SNEGSKA (reference sequence). The CDR3 runs 15 residues. The CDR3 is CSARDQRLANYEQYF. In nucleotides, the CDR3 is TGCAGTGCTAGAGATCAGAGACTAGCCAACTACGAGCAGTACTTC.

This clone counts as medium-sized. V and J are TRBV5-1 and TRBJ2-7, with a weak D call TRBD1 (5 bases). The CDR3 has 14 residues. Trimming took 0 bases from V and 2 from J, leaving 9 bases between them. Germline assignment: CDR1 SGHRS and CDR2 YFSETQ. The CDR3 sequence: CASSLVGAPYEQYF. CDR3 bases: TGCGCCAGCAGCTTGGTAGGGGCCCCCTACGAGCAGTACTTC.

There are many counts of this clone. This rearrangement joins TRBV9 to TRBJ2-3; D remains ambiguous. Germline loops: CDR1 SGDLS, CDR2 YYNGEE. Trimming left V 7 bases short and J 2 bases short, with 14 bases between. This CDR3 contains 14 residues. CDR3 amino acids: CASCETGDTDTQYF. DNA for the CDR3: TGTGCCAGCTGTGAAACGGGCGACACAGATACGCAGTATTTT.

This clone was seen at least ten times. Other DNA sequences of this sample code for an identical CDR3. The chain has TRBV6-4 and TRBJ1-3; 7 nucleotides agree with TRBD1. V shed 4 bases and J 3 bases; nucleotides not matched to a gene: 6. This CDR3 is 15 amino acids long. Germline V lookup: CDR1 MRHNA, CDR2 SNTAGT. CDR3 region: CASSARGTVGNTIYF. The DNA for the CDR3 is TGTGCCAGCAGTGCCCGCGGGACAGTTGGAAACACCATATATTTT.

This clone was observed many times. CDR3 residues: CAWGSAVGAGELFF. The DNA for the CDR3 is TGTGCCTGGGGGTCAGCCGTTGGAGCCGGGGAGCTGTTTTTT. J is TRBJ2-2 and V is TRBV30; D uncertain. V was trimmed by 5 bases and J by 6 bases, leaving 16 bases between them. Germline CDR1 GTSNPN, CDR2 SVGIG (reference sequence). The CDR3 totals 14 residues.

This clone has at least ten counts. The genes are TRBV9 and TRBJ2-3; TRBD2 matches 11 bases. Germline V gene sequence: CDR1 SGDLS, CDR2 YYNGEE. There are 14 residues in the CDR3. V shed 5 bases and J 3 bases; nucleotides not matched to a gene: 2. CDR3 region: CASRGLAATDTQYF. The CDR3 nucleotides read TGTGCCAGCAGGGGACTAGCGGCTACAGATACGCAGTATTTT.

J is TRBJ1-5 and V is TRBV3-1, with TRBD1 matching over 7 bases. V lost 2 bases to trimming and J lost 6 bases; unmatched junction nucleotides: 4. CDR1 LGHDT and CDR2 YNNKEL come from the germline V gene (reference sequence). The length of the CDR3 is 14 residues. CDR3 in DNA: TGTGCCAGCAGCCAATCGACAGGGCTTCAGCCCCAGCATTTT. Its protein is CASSQSTGLQPQHF.

At least ten counts were recorded for this clone. V and J are TRBV3-2 and TRBJ2-1; TRBD2, as called in the table, went unchecked against the DNA. TRBV3-2 has pseudogene status. The CDR3 has 18 amino acids. For the CDR3, the DNA is TGTGCCAGCAGCCAACGGGGAGGGGTTCGAAGAAACTACAATGAGCAGTTCTTC. Protein product: CASSQRGGVRRNYNEQFF.

The chain links TRBV11-1 to TRBJ2-1; 11 bases map to TRBD1. The CDR3 is made up of 13 amino acids. The V and J ends lost 10 bases and 8 bases, in that order; junction bases with no gene match: 7. Germline values: CDR1 SGHAT, CDR2 FQDESV (reference sequence). The chain's CDR3 is CATGDRGRDEQFF. The CDR3 DNA follows: TGTGCCACAGGGGACAGGGGGAGGGATGAGCAGTTCTTC.

This clone was seen at least ten times. This chain uses TRBV29-1 with TRBJ2-1; 8 bases fit TRBD2. Germline V lookup: CDR1 SQVTM, CDR2 ANQGSEA. Germline trimming cut 6 bases from V and 8 bases from J; bases unmatched to any gene: 6. The CDR3 covers 12 residues. CDR3 region: CSVKLAGHEQFF. The CDR3 DNA follows: TGCAGCGTCAAGCTAGCGGGCCATGAGCAGTTCTTC.

This clone has a handful of counts. At one of its ends the junction is not consistent with the germline gene, which may arise from a read error. The CDR3 reads CACRVVGANSPLHF. Here the CDR3 DNA reads TGTGCCTGCAGAGTGGTGGGGGCAAATTCACCCCTCCACTTT. V gene TRBV6-1 combines with J gene TRBJ1-6; possible D gene TRBD1, 6 bases. The CDR3 covers 14 residues. CDR1 is MNHNS, CDR2 SASEGT, per germline.